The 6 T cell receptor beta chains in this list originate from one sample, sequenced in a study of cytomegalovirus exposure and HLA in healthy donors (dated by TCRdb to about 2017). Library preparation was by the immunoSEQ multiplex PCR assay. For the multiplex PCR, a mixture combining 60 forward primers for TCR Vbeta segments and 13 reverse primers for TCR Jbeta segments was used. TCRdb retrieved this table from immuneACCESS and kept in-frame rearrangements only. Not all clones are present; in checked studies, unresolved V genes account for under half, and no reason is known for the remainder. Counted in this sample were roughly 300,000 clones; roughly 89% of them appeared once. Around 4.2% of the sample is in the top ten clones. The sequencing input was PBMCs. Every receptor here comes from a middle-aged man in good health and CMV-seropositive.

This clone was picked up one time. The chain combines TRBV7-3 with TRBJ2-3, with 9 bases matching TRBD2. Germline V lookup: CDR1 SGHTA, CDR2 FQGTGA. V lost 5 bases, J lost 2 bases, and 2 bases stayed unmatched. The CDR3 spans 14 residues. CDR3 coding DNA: TGTGCCAGCAGCCCGGGACTAGCCACAGATACGCAGTATTTT. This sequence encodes CASSPGLATDTQYF.

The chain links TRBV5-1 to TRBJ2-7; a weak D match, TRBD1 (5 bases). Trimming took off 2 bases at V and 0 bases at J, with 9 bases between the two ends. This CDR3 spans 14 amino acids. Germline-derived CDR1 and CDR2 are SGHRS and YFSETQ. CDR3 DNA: TGCGCCAGCAGCTTTACAGGACGCTCCTACGAGCAGTACTTC. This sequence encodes CASSFTGRSYEQYF.

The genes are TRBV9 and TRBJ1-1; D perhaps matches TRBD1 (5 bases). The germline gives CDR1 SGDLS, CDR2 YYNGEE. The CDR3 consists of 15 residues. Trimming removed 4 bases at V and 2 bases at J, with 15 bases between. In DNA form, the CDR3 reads TGTGCCAGCAGCCCCCCAACCGGGACTAACACTGAAGCTTTCTTT. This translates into CASSPPTGTNTEAFF.

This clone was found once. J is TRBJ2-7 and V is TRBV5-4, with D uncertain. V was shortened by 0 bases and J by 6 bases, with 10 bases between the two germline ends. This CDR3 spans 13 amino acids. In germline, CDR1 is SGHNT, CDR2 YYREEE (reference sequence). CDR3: CASSLELSSEQYF. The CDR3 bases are TGTGCCAGCAGCTTGGAGTTAAGTAGCGAGCAGTACTTC.

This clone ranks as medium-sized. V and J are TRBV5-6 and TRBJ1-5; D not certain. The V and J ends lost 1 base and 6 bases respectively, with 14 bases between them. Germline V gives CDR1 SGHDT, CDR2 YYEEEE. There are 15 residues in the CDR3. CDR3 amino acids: CASSLYAGIGQPQHF. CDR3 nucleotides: TGTGCCAGCAGCTTGTATGCAGGTATCGGTCAGCCCCAGCATTTT.

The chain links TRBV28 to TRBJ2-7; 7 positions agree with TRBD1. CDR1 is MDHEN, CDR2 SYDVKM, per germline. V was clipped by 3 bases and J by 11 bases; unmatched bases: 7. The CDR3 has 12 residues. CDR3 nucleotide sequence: TGTGCCAGCAGTTTTAACAGGGGAATCAAGTACTTC. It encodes CASSFNRGIKYF. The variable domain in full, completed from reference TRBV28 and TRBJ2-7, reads DVKVTQSSRYLVKRTGEKVFLECVQDMDHENMFWYRQDPGLGLRLIYFSYDVKMKEKGDIPEGYSVSREKKERFSLILESASTNQTSMYLCASSFNRGIKYFGPGTRLTVT.